The 19 T cell receptor beta chains in this list originate from one sample, sequenced in a study of blood T cell repertoires in COVID-19. Sequencing was performed with immunoSEQ multiplex PCR; in TCRdb, only in-frame clones are kept and a portion is missing. This table holds approximately 40,000 clones, about four fifths found once. The sample consisted of peripheral blood. The receptors here all came from a woman aged 55-69 years with acute or convalescent COVID-19.

The chain carries TRBV2 and TRBJ1-1, with D possibly TRBD1 on 6 matching bases. V was clipped by 10 bases and J by 1 base, with 16 bases between them. The CDR3 length is 14 residues. Germline V lookup: CDR1 SNHLY, CDR2 FYNNEI. CDR3 DNA sequence: TGTGCCACCCTCAGGGGTCCCGCGAACACTGAAGCTTTCTTT. Translating gives CATLRGPANTEAFF.

The V and J genes are TRBV30 and TRBJ1-4, with 7 bases aligning to TRBD1. This CDR3 is built from 13 residues. In germline, CDR1 is GTSNPN, CDR2 SVGIG (reference sequence). V gave up 8 bases and J gave up 8 bases; unmatched junction bases: 11. CDR3 DNA sequence: TGTGCCGGGAATGACAGGGCGTTCGAAAAACTGTTTTTT. Translated, it gives CAGNDRAFEKLFF.

The chain combines TRBV7-2 with TRBJ1-2; D perhaps matches TRBD1 (5 bases). Germline CDR1 reads SGHTA; CDR2 reads FQGNSA. V was shortened by 0 bases and J by 10 bases, with 12 bases between the two germline ends. CDR3 length equals 13 residues. The CDR3 DNA sequence: TGTGCCAGCAGCTTAGCCGCTGGGACTTCCTACACCTTC. Its translation: CASSLAAGTSYTF.

The chain couples TRBV5-8 to TRBJ1-2, with D hard to call. There are 14 residues in the CDR3. CDR1 and CDR2 from the germline V gene are SGHTS and YDEGEE. V was clipped by 1 base and J by 2 bases, with 9 bases between them. The CDR3 DNA is TGTGCCAGCAGCTTGTGGCCAGGCAACTATGGCTACACCTTC. It specifies CASSLWPGNYGYTF.

The chain joins TRBV27 to TRBJ2-7; D is perhaps TRBD2 (5 bases). V dropped 1 base and J dropped 0 bases, with 10 bases sitting between them. The length of the CDR3 is 15 residues. Germline V lookup: CDR1 MNHEY, CDR2 SMNVEV (reference sequence). As DNA, the CDR3 is TGTGCCAGCAGTTTATACGGGGTAAGCTCCTACGAGCAGTACTTC. Encoded protein: CASSLYGVSSYEQYF.

In regard to this clone: The same CDR3 is also encoded by other DNA sequences in this sample. The V call is TRBV27, the J call TRBJ2-1; D might be TRBD1 (6 bases). V lost 6 bases to trimming and J lost 0 bases, with 15 bases between them. CDR1 is MNHEY and CDR2 is SMNVEV in the germline V gene (reference sequence). The CDR3 extends over 16 amino acids. This chain's CDR3 is CASSSQGFSSYNEQFF. The CDR3 nucleotides are TGTGCCAGCAGCTCCCAGGGGTTCAGCTCCTACAATGAGCAGTTCTTC.

The J gene is TRBJ2-5, the V gene TRBV28, with 9 bases identical to TRBD2. The V gene's germline CDR1 is MDHEN and CDR2 SYDVKM. The CDR3 is 16 amino acids. Losses at the gene ends were 3 bases for V and 1 base for J; bases not matched to a gene: 6. The CDR3 loop reads CASSFNSGGPQETQYF. The CDR3 nucleotides are TGTGCCAGCAGTTTTAATAGCGGGGGACCCCAAGAGACCCAGTACTTC.

CDR3 region: CASSFRVGPLSEQYF. DNA for the CDR3: TGTGCCAGCAGTTTTCGGGTGGGTCCCCTTTCCGAGCAGTACTTC. The chain joins TRBV28 to TRBJ2-7; D call uncertain. The CDR3 is 15 amino acids. V was trimmed by 3 bases and J by 6 bases, leaving 18 bases between them. Germline loops: CDR1 MDHEN, CDR2 SYDVKM.

The chain is built from TRBV5-1 and TRBJ1-6; D remains unclear. V lost 0 bases and J 9 bases, leaving 10 bases between the germline ends. CDR1 and CDR2 (germline): SGHRS, YFSETQ. The CDR3 covers 14 residues. The CDR3 DNA follows: TGCGCCAGCAGCTTGGGAGGTATAGGTTCACCCCTCCACTTT. Protein: CASSLGGIGSPLHF.

In this sample, this clone turned up once. The chain carries TRBV7-9 and TRBJ1-1; D gene unclear. The CDR3 consists of 14 residues. The germline CDR1 and CDR2 sequences are SEHNR and FQNEAQ (reference sequence). Trimming removed 5 bases from V and 2 bases from J, with 12 bases in between. CDR3 region: CASSRTAANTEAFF. CDR3 bases: TGTGCCAGCAGCCGTACTGCGGCCAACACTGAAGCTTTCTTT.

This clone has only a few counts. The chain is built from TRBV6-5 and TRBJ1-1; TRBD1 agrees at 9 bases. Losses at the gene ends were 4 bases for V and 6 bases for J; bases not matched to a gene: 9. From germline, CDR1 is MNHEY and CDR2 SVGAGI. The CDR3 is 15 amino acids. As DNA, the CDR3 is TGTGCCAGCAGTTTGGGACAGGGTTTTACCGCTGAAGCTTTCTTT. Translated, it gives CASSLGQGFTAEAFF.

In nucleotides, the CDR3 is TGTGCCAGCAGTGACGGGACAGGGGGCGACACCGGGGAGCTGTTTTTT. The encoded protein is CASSDGTGGDTGELFF. V usage is TRBV21-1 and J usage is TRBJ2-2; TRBD1, the D gene given by the table, was not confirmed from the DNA. TRBV21-1 is an annotated pseudogene. The CDR3 spans 16 residues.

The chain recombines TRBV29-1 with TRBJ1-3, with 12 nucleotides matching TRBD1. The CDR3 loop spans 17 amino acids. J lost 8 bases, V lost 7 bases, and 18 bases had no gene match. Germline V CDR1 and CDR2: SQVTM, ANQGSEA. CDR3 in amino acids: CSAETGQGAALVDTIYF. CDR3 sequence (DNA): TGCAGCGCCGAAACGGGACAGGGGGCTGCTCTCGTAGACACCATATATTTT.

The chain uses TRBV4-1 and TRBJ2-3; a weak D match, TRBD1 (6 bases). CDR1 is MGHRA, CDR2 YSYEKL, per germline. V was pared by 4 bases and J by 4 bases, with 12 bases between. This CDR3 comprises 14 residues. The CDR3 region has the DNA TGCGCCAGCAGCCTGGTCGAGGGGGCAGATACGCAGTATTTT. Amino acids: CASSLVEGADTQYF.

This clone was found once. The chain joins TRBV5-1 to TRBJ2-6; perhaps TRBD1 as D (5 bases). V shed 0 bases and J shed 4 bases, with 8 bases lying between them. Germline CDR1 is SGHRS and CDR2 is YFSETQ. The CDR3 is made up of 15 amino acids. For the CDR3, the DNA is TGCGCCAGCAGCTTGGAAGGGGCCGGGGCCAACGTCCTGACTTTC. Translated, it gives CASSLEGAGANVLTF. The variable domain in full, completed from reference TRBV5-1 and TRBJ2-6, reads KAGVTQTPRYLIKTRGQQVTLSCSPISGHRSVSWYQQTPGQGLQFLFEYFSETQRNKGNFPGRFSGRQFSNSRSEMNVSTLELGDSALYLCASSLEGAGANVLTFGAGSRLTVL.

The chain is built from TRBV6-5 and TRBJ1-1; a weak D match, TRBD1 (5 bases). Trimming left V 3 bases short and J 3 bases short, with 8 bases between. The CDR3 sequence is 13 residues long. Per the germline V gene, CDR1 is MNHEY and CDR2 is SVGAGI. CDR3 loop: CASSYFRDTEAFF. The DNA of the CDR3 is TGTGCCAGCAGTTATTTCAGGGACACTGAAGCTTTCTTT.

The J gene is TRBJ2-5, the V gene TRBV4-1; 7 bases match TRBD1. V lost 0 bases and J lost 2; bases outside the gene matches: 12. The CDR3 runs 18 residues. Germline V gene sequence: CDR1 MGHRA, CDR2 YSYEKL. The CDR3 nucleotides read TGCGCCAGCAGCCAAGACACGAGGGGGCCCCCCAAACAAGAGACCCAGTACTTC. It encodes CASSQDTRGPPKQETQYF.

This sequence joins TRBV3-1 (or the pseudogene TRBV3-2) and TRBJ2-7; TRBD1 matches 8 bases. Germline V gene sequence: CDR1 LGHDT, CDR2 YNNKEL (reference sequence). V was pared by 2 bases and J by 4 bases, with 4 bases of the junction left unmatched. This CDR3 has 14 amino acids. The chain's CDR3 is CASSQFNRGYEQYF. CDR3 coding DNA: TGTGCCAGCAGCCAATTTAACAGGGGGTACGAGCAGTACTTC.

The chain joins TRBV21-1 to TRBJ1-1; the DNA was not used to check the table's D call, TRBD1. TRBV21-1 is shown as a pseudogene. CDR3 length: 15 amino acids. CDR3 in amino acids: CASRAPTGLNTEAFF. CDR3 nucleotide sequence: TGTGCCAGCAGAGCTCCGACAGGGCTAAACACTGAAGCTTTCTTT.